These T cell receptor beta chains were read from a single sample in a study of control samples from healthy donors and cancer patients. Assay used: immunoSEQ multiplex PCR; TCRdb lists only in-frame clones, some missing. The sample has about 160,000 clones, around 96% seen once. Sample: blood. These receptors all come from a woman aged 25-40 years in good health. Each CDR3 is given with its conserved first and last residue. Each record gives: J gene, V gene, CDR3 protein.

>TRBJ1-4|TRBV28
CASTYNEKLFF
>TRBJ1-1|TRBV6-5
CASSPGPGNTEAFF
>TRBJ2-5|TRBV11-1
CASSLVLAGETQYF
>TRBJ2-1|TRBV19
CASSIPSGVSSYNEQFF
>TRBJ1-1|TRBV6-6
CASSYSKGDTEAFF
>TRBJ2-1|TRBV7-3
CASSLEGNEQFF
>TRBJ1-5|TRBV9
CASSVVFSGQPQHF
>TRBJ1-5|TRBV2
CASSDQAMPQHF
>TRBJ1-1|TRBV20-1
CSARDIQSAFF
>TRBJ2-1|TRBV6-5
CASSPGDRWDEQFF
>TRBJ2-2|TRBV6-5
CASSIRQGSTGELFF
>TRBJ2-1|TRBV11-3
CASSRTSGLAGVDEQFF
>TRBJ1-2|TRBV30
CAWSHGGRRGYTF
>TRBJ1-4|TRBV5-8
CASSYGDSGGEKLFF
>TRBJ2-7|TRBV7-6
CASSLGTSGTDEQYF
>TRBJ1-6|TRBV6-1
CASSEVYNSPLHF
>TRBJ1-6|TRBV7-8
CASSASLSYNSPLHF
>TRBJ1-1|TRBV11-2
CASSSNMNTEAFF
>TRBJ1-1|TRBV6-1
CASSSPGANTEAFF
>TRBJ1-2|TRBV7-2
CASSSYGRGYTF
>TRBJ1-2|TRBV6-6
CASSLRGDGYTF
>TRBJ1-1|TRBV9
CASSVTPGGTEAFF
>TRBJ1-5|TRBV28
CASSPGAQGRYQPQHF
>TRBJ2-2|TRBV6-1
CASSEARELFF
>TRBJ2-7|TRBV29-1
CSVVPTALRYEQYF
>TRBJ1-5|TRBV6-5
CASRGQGNQPQHF
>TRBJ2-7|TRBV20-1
CSASRADRSLAAYEQYF
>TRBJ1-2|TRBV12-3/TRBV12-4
CASTSRGGRGYTF
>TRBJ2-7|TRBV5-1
CASSLALAGHEQYF
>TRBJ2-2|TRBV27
CASRGRNTGELFF
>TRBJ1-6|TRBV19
CASSIRGNSPLHF
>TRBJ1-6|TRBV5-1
CASSLAGSGSPLHF
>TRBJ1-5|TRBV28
CAINGGGRNQPQHF
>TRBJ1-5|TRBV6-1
CASSSGQGDQPQHF
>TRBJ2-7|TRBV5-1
CASSWDGSYEQYF